The rows below give T cell receptor beta chains drawn from one sample of a study of shared T cell receptors in the human thymus. Clones were sequenced by immunoSEQ multiplex PCR, and TCRdb holds only the in-frame ones, with some missing. The data contain fewer than 700,000 clones, approximately 88% of them singletons. These data also featured in a second study, about human thymus T cells.

The specimen was thymocytes. Receptor source: a boy younger than two with a congenital heart defect. Both conserved end residues are part of each CDR3. A D gene is named only where the DNA matches it firmly. Clone size is given for some rows only: seen once, a few or many times, or a class if the clone is expanded.

.	TRBJ2-3	TRBV11-2	.	CASSLVSRETDTQYF	TGTGCCAGCAGCTTAGTAAGCAGGGAAACAGATACGCAGTATTTT
.	TRBJ1-2	TRBV6-4	.	CASRGRGSYGYTF	TGTGCCAGCAGAGGCCGGGGGAGCTATGGCTACACCTTC
.	TRBJ2-5	TRBV9	.	CASSVLDSGYWTQYF	TGTGCCAGCAGCGTTTTGGATAGCGGCTACTGGACCCAGTACTTC
TRBD1	TRBJ1-4	TRBV27	once	CASSLSGQGRTNEKLFF	TGTGCCAGCAGTTTATCGGGACAGGGAAGGACTAATGAAAAACTGTTTTTT
TRBD2	TRBJ2-7	TRBV27	.	CASSYYGTSGRYF	TGTGCCAGCAGTTACTATGGGACTAGCGGGAGGTACTTC
TRBD1	TRBJ2-3	TRBV27	.	CASSPGQGSDTQYF	TGTGCCAGCAGTCCGGGACAGGGTTCAGATACGCAGTATTTT
TRBD1	TRBJ1-5	TRBV28	.	CASSLTGGADQPQHF	TGTGCCAGCAGTTTAACAGGGGGCGCGGACCAGCCCCAGCATTTT
TRBD1	TRBJ2-4	TRBV18	.	CASGTGYRAKNIQYF	TGTGCCAGCGGGACAGGGTATCGGGCCAAAAACATTCAGTACTTC
TRBD2	TRBJ2-7	TRBV29-1	.	CSVAPPLLAGGGYEQYF	TGCAGCGTGGCCCCCCCCCTACTAGCGGGAGGAGGATACGAGCAGTACTTC
TRBD1	TRBJ2-7	TRBV4-1	.	CASSQDRDRDRDPYYPYEQYF	TGCGCCAGCAGCCAAGACCGGGACCGGGACAGGGACCCCTATTACCCCTACGAGCAGTACTTC
TRBD2	TRBJ2-7	TRBV28	.	CASRPATSGTYEQYF	TGTGCCAGCAGACCCGCGACTAGCGGGACCTACGAGCAGTACTTC
.	TRBJ1-4	TRBV5-1	.	CASSDQVSTNEKLFF	TGCGCCAGCAGCGACCAGGTTTCAACTAATGAAAAACTGTTTTTT
.	TRBJ2-7	TRBV5-1	.	CASRGLPYEQYF	TGCGCCAGCAGGGGACTTCCCTACGAGCAGTACTTC
TRBD2	TRBJ2-7	TRBV7-9	.	CASSVLAGGPDEQYF	TGTGCCAGCAGCGTCTTAGCGGGAGGGCCGGACGAGCAGTACTTC
.	TRBJ2-5	TRBV9	.	CASSAVPGQETQYF	TGTGCCAGCAGCGCCGTCCCGGGCCAAGAGACCCAGTACTTC
TRBD1	TRBJ2-7	TRBV28	.	CASTLGDRPHEQYF	TGTGCCAGCACCCTGGGGGACAGGCCCCACGAGCAGTACTTC
.	TRBJ2-4	TRBV5-6	.	CASSLDRAIVKNIQYF	TGTGCCAGCAGCTTGGACAGGGCGATTGTCAAAAACATTCAGTACTTC
TRBD2	TRBJ2-3	TRBV29-1	.	CSVRLAGDTQYF	TGCAGCGTGCGACTAGCGGGAGATACGCAGTATTTT
.	TRBJ2-4	TRBV5-4	.	CASSFENSAKNIQYF	TGTGCCAGCAGCTTCGAGAATTCAGCCAAAAACATTCAGTACTTC
.	TRBJ1-3	TRBV18	few	CASSPMEHSGNTIYF	TGTGCCAGCTCACCCATGGAGCACTCTGGAAACACCATATATTTT
TRBD2	TRBJ2-3	TRBV5-1	.	CASSKTSGDALCTDTQYF	TGCGCCAGCAGCAAGACTAGCGGAGACGCCTTATGCACAGATACGCAGTATTTT
.	TRBJ2-1	TRBV5-1	few	CASSLAYEQFF	TGCGCCAGCAGCTTGGCCTATGAGCAGTTCTTC
.	TRBJ2-7	TRBV7-2	.	CASSQPRQVIPDSYEQYF	TGTGCCAGCAGCCAGCCCCGGCAGGTTATCCCCGACTCCTACGAGCAGTACTTC
.	TRBJ2-1	TRBV23-1	.	CASSRGQNEQFF	TGCGCCAGCAGTCGCGGACAGAATGAGCAGTTCTTC
.	TRBJ2-7	TRBV14	.	CASSQDTGWKQYF	TGTGCCAGCAGCCAAGATACAGGGTGGAAGCAGTACTTC
.	TRBJ2-7	TRBV11-2	.	CASSFTGQDSYEQYF	TGTGCCAGCAGCTTTACAGGTCAAGACTCCTACGAGCAGTACTTC
.	TRBJ2-5	TRBV7-8	.	CASSWGGQGETQYF	TGTGCCAGCAGCTGGGGGGGGCAGGGCGAGACCCAGTACTTC
.	TRBJ2-7	TRBV29-1	.	CSGGPGTYEQYF	TGCAGCGGCGGACCAGGGACCTACGAGCAGTACTTC
TRBD2	TRBJ2-5	TRBV27	.	CASSSFPQREGQETQYF	TGTGCCAGCAGTTCTTTCCCCCAGCGGGAGGGTCAAGAGACCCAGTACTTC
TRBD2	TRBJ2-4	TRBV4-2	.	CASSQVTLGGRAPIQYF	TGTGCCAGCAGCCAAGTGACCCTGGGGGGGAGGGCCCCCATTCAGTACTTC